This record covers a single T cell receptor (beta chain). This clone was detected once. The target of this receptor is not known. The sample holds no much larger clone one base away, and base qualities are not on file. The sample belongs to a study of a mutant IDH1 vaccine in newly diagnosed glioma (dated by TCRdb to the early 2020s). Looking at the study overall: Vaccination was initiated 4-6 weeks after radiotherapy alone, or concurrently with temozolomide cycles in the chemotherapy-containing groups. Of the 32 treated patients, about 62% were male and approximately 38% were female, and the mean age was 40.4 years. Before enrollment, most patients had been given radiochemotherapy with temozolomide as standard therapy, while the rest had received either radiotherapy alone or temozolomide alone. The week-35 safety follow-up was designated visit V12, and the week-47 end of study was designated visit V13. Six visits were used for peripheral blood collection: V03 (baseline), V05, V07, V10, V12 and V13. For exploratory analyses, fewer than 30 treated patients had longitudinal TCRB deep sequencing done wherever samples were available.

What the authors observed across the whole study: Immune responses induced by the vaccine were seen in around 93% of patients across multiple MHC alleles. PBMC samples for TCRB deep sequencing were selected based on availability. The authors stated that sample limitations prevented analyses of patient blood samples from being reproduced. No apparent relationship was observed between pseudoprogression and alterations in the top peripheral T cell clonotypes detected by TCRB sequencing.

The library relied on the immunoSEQ multiplex PCR assay. Rearranged TCR beta chain sequences were amplified using the hsTCRB Kit according to the manufacturer's protocol. Sequencing of TCRB libraries was carried out on an Illumina MiSeq. In the source study's methods: Demultiplexing, trimming and gene mapping were performed with the kit vendor's proprietary platform. The table comes from immuneACCESS by way of TCRdb, which keeps in-frame sequences with V and J called. Part of the clones is missing from these tables; in studies checked, under half for an unresolved V gene and the rest for unknown reasons. D and trimming come from the DNA, and the V and J calls and clone size come from that table. This sample has 25,000 or so clones in its table, and roughly 83% of those were observed once. In total, the top ten clones hold 2.8% of the sample. The sample's time point, from its label and the paper: week 47, end of study. Each vaccine dose, consisting of 300 ug of a 20-mer mutant IDH1 peptide in Montanide, was administered subcutaneously with topical imiquimod. Across visits V03 through V10, patients got a total of eight vaccinations, given in weeks 1, 3, 5, 7, 11, 15, 19 and 23. The donors had newly diagnosed IDH1-mutant astrocytomas of WHO grade 3 or 4 that showed loss of nuclear ATRX. The samples were drawn from NOA16, a multicentre, single-arm, open-label phase I trial in Germany that tested a mutant IDH1 peptide vaccine in humans for the first time. Genomic DNA for TCRB sequencing was isolated from EDTA blood with the DNeasy Blood and Tissue Kit.

V loses 4 bases at its end and J loses 6 bases; junction bases beyond the gene matches: 13. Looking up the germline V gene yields CDR1 SGHRS and CDR2 YFSETQ. CDR3 length: 15 amino acids, cysteine to phenylalanine. Left in the record is the CDR3 DNA by itself, 45 bases read in frame from the first base. The clonotype originates from a man aged 40-49 years with glioma. The rearrangement joined TRBV5-1 to TRBJ2-7; TRBD1 lines up with 7 middle nucleotides. The input for sequencing was PBMCs, taken from a glioma patient whose treatment included an IDH1 peptide vaccine. The CDR3 reads CASSPQGKALLEQYF. The DNA sequence is as follows: TGCGCCAGCAGCCCACAGGGGAAGGCCCTCCTCGAGCAGTACTTC.